One and the same sample provided the 18 T cell receptor beta chains below, sequenced in a study of long-term antiretroviral therapy in people with HIV. Researchers ran immunoSEQ v3.0 at survey level. Generated by immunoSEQ multiplex PCR, the TCRdb table keeps only in-frame clones and is missing some. The data hold 25,000 to 30,000 clones, with roughly 93% observed a single time. Material: unsorted PBMCs, obtained 6.2 years after starting antiretroviral therapy. The source of these receptors is a man aged 35 to 55 with HIV.

V is TRBV10-2 and J is TRBJ2-7; the D is unclear. Trimming cost V 7 bases and J 6 bases, with 13 bases left between them. The CDR3 runs to 12 residues. Germline V lookup: CDR1 WSHSY, CDR2 SAAADI. CDR3 loop: CASIAPSGEQYF. In DNA, the CDR3 is TGCGCCAGCATCGCCCCGAGTGGCGAGCAGTACTTC.

CDR3 bases: TGTGCCAGTAGTATGGCGTCTCTGGCTGAAGCTTTCTTT. Its translation is CASSMASLAEAFF. This chain uses TRBV19 with TRBJ1-1; D is uncertain. Germline loops: CDR1 LNHDA, CDR2 SQIVND (reference sequence). V was cut by 3 bases and J by 6 bases, with 11 bases left in between. This CDR3 spans 13 amino acids.

V gene TRBV25-1 combines with J gene TRBJ1-6; 7 bases are a match to TRBD1. CDR1 is MGHDK, CDR2 SYGVNS, per germline. After removal of 1 base from V and 8 bases from J, the junction contained 2 bases not matched to a gene. The CDR3 is made up of 14 amino acids. The CDR3 sequence: CASSELGGDSPLHF. As DNA, the CDR3 is TGTGCCAGCAGTGAATTAGGGGGCGATTCACCCCTCCACTTT.

This chain connects TRBV6-5 to TRBJ1-5; TRBD1 matches 7 bases. The CDR3 totals 13 residues. Unmatched junction bases numbered 6, after V lost 6 bases and J lost 7 bases. Per the germline V gene, CDR1 is MNHEY and CDR2 is SVGAGI. CDR3 bases: TGTGCCAGCAGGTACGACAGGGTCCAGCCCCAGCATTTT. Translation: CASRYDRVQPQHF.

This chain connects TRBV10-3 to TRBJ2-2; the D gene is possibly TRBD2 (5 bases). The V gene's germline CDR1 is ENHRY and CDR2 SYGVKD. The CDR3 loop spans 15 amino acids. With 0 bases removed from V and 3 bases from J, the gap between germline ends came to 8 bases. The CDR3 region is CAISESAGYTGELFF. The CDR3 DNA is TGTGCCATCAGTGAGTCTGCGGGTTACACCGGGGAGCTGTTTTTT.

The chain uses TRBV5-8 and TRBJ2-1; D not resolved. The germline CDR1 and CDR2 sequences are SGHTS and YDEGEE. Trimming pared 4 bases from V and 1 base from J, leaving 9 bases between. The CDR3 totals 14 residues. CDR3: CASSPGWSYNEQFF. The CDR3 DNA reads TGTGCCAGCAGCCCGGGTTGGTCCTACAATGAGCAGTTCTTC.

The V and J genes are TRBV2 and TRBJ2-5, with 9 bases identical to TRBD1. The length of the CDR3 is 13 residues. The ends lost 7 bases at V and 3 bases at J; junction bases unmatched: 3. Germline CDR1 reads SNHLY; CDR2 reads FYNNEI. This chain's CDR3 is CASTGDREETQYF. Here the CDR3 DNA reads TGTGCCAGCACCGGGGACAGGGAAGAGACCCAGTACTTC.

V gene TRBV27 combines with J gene TRBJ2-5; TRBD2 aligns across 11 bases. This CDR3 comprises 15 residues. V trimming: 1 base; J trimming: 5 bases; junction bases outside the gene matches: 3. CDR1 and CDR2 (germline): MNHEY, SMNVEV (reference sequence). The DNA for the CDR3 is TGTGCCAGCAGTTTATTGCCTAGCGGGGGGGAGACCCAGTACTTC. Encoded protein: CASSLLPSGGETQYF.

The chain links TRBV6-5 to TRBJ2-3, with 10 nucleotides matching TRBD2. The CDR3 length is 16 residues. Germline V gives CDR1 MNHEY, CDR2 SVGAGI. V was pared by 4 bases and J by 4 bases, with 8 bases of the junction left unmatched. CDR3: CASSSLAGVLSDTQYF. The CDR3 DNA follows: TGTGCCAGCAGTTCCCTAGCGGGAGTACTCTCAGATACGCAGTATTTT.

This rearrangement joins TRBV6-1 to TRBJ2-7, with no clear D. Germline V gene data show CDR1 as MNHNS and CDR2 as SASEGT. Deletions cut 1 base from V and 5 bases from J, with 12 bases between. The CDR3 extends over 14 amino acids. This chain's CDR3 is CASSEEPQPDEQYF. CDR3 bases: TGTGCCAGCAGTGAAGAACCCCAACCGGACGAGCAGTACTTC.

J is TRBJ2-7 and V is TRBV7-2; TRBD2 aligns across 11 bases. Germline V CDR1 and CDR2: SGHTA, FQGNSA. CDR3 length: 16 amino acids. Germline trimming cut 2 bases from V and 0 bases from J; bases unmatched to any gene: 3. The CDR3 DNA is TGTGCCAGCAGCTTAAGGGGACTAGCGGCCTCCTACGAGCAGTACTTC. The encoded protein is CASSLRGLAASYEQYF.

The CDR3 is CASSRTSGGLPYNEQFF. CDR3 bases: TGTGCCAGCAGCCGGACTAGCGGGGGTCTACCCTACAATGAGCAGTTCTTC. The chain is built from TRBV5-4 and TRBJ2-1, with TRBD2 matching 13 bases. Germline CDR1 reads SGHNT; CDR2 reads YYREEE (reference sequence). This CDR3 comprises 17 residues. V lost 4 bases and J lost 2; bases outside the gene matches: 6.

The sample holds one count of this clone. V is TRBV19 and J is TRBJ1-5; tentative D call: TRBD1 (5 bases). CDR3 length equals 14 residues. V was trimmed by 1 base and J by 5 bases, leaving 9 bases between them. Germline-derived CDR1 and CDR2 are LNHDA and SQIVND (reference sequence). The DNA of the CDR3 is TGTGCCAGTAGTATAGGACAGAATCATCAGCCCCAGCATTTT. Encoded protein: CASSIGQNHQPQHF.

For the CDR3, the DNA is TGTGCCAGCAGGGTAGGGACACCTAGCAATCAGCCCCAGCATTTT. This translates into CASRVGTPSNQPQHF. The chain links TRBV2 to TRBJ1-5, with a possible D match to TRBD1 (6 bases). The CDR3 contains 15 residues. Germline V gene data show CDR1 as SNHLY and CDR2 as FYNNEI. Trimming left V 6 bases short and J 0 bases short, with 12 bases between.

J is TRBJ1-1 and V is TRBV6-5, with a tentative D call TRBD1 (6 bases). CDR3 length: 13 amino acids. The V gene's germline CDR1 is MNHEY and CDR2 SVGAGI. Trimming stripped 10 bases from V and 2 bases from J, with 14 bases between. CDR3 in amino acids: CAIRGDSNTEAFF. CDR3 nucleotide sequence: TGTGCCATCAGGGGTGACAGCAACACTGAAGCTTTCTTT.

The CDR3 nucleotides read TGCGCCAGCAGGGATTTAGGCACTGAAGCTTTCTTT. This gives the protein CASRDLGTEAFF. The chain combines TRBV10-2 with TRBJ1-1; no reliable D call. CDR1 is WSHSY and CDR2 is SAAADI in the germline V gene. Trimming took 6 bases from V and 4 from J, leaving 9 bases between them. CDR3 length: 12 amino acids.

The rearrangement joins TRBV6-5 to TRBJ2-2; no reliable D call. Germline assignment: CDR1 MNHEY and CDR2 SVGAGI. The CDR3 is 15 amino acids. Trimming cost V 6 bases and J 7 bases, with 18 bases left between them. CDR3 in DNA: TGTGCCAGCAGCCGAGCCGGATTGTCGGGCGGGGAGCTGTTTTTT. The encoded protein is CASSRAGLSGGELFF.

The chain links TRBV7-9 to TRBJ1-1, with D possibly TRBD1 on 5 matching bases. The CDR3 has 15 residues. From germline, CDR1 is SEHNR and CDR2 FQNEAQ (reference sequence). Trimming stripped 5 bases from V and 3 bases from J, with 16 bases between. The CDR3 nucleotides are TGTGCCAGCAGCCCCCCTGCGGGACGGGACACTGAAGCTTTCTTT. This translates into CASSPPAGRDTEAFF.